A few counts support the clone carrying this T cell receptor beta chain. Time point here: patch test 1, 2 weeks after DPC sensitization. The treatment here: therapeutic diphenylcyclopropenone sensitization with weekly scalp DPC. CDR1 is LNHNV and CDR2 is YYDKDF in the germline V gene (reference sequence). The CDR3 is 18 residues long. V was clipped by 1 base and J by 7 bases, with 23 bases between them. This entry comes from a study of human T cells and chemical hapten exposure. TCRdb re-called the RACE reads through MiXCR, storing one row per CDR3 protein. The sample lists under 450,000 distinct CDR3 sequences; approximately 5% were seen once.

The sequencing used whole blood, collected in connection with sensitization to the hapten diphenylcyclopropenone (DPC). This TCR was recovered from a woman aged 45-65 years with alopecia areata. Some clones in this sample may be carry-over from other donors' samples. This chain connects TRBV15 to TRBJ1-5, with D possibly matching TRBD1 (6 bases). Here the CDR3 reads CATSRGLQMWGTGQPQHF. CDR3 in DNA: TGTGCCACCAGCAGAGGACTACAGATGTGGGGAACAGGGCAGCCCCAGCATTTT.